The sequence of this TCR beta chain was determined in a study of blood T cell repertoires in COVID-19. Across the study: From the United States, Italy and Spain came samples of acute and convalescent COVID-19. Nucleic acid was either cDNA or gDNA, and it came from T cells, B-cell-depleted T cells, or PBMCs.

This clone showed up just a few times. In the source study's methods: Amplification with reference gene primers provided the estimates of nucleated cell counts. Assay used: immunoSEQ multiplex PCR; TCRdb lists only in-frame clones, some missing. V, J and clone size derive from that table, while D and trimming were established from the DNA sequence. The data hold approximately 270,000 clones, with around 90% observed a single time. V shed 4 bases, J shed 5 bases, and the junction held 4 bases outside the gene matches. This CDR3 has 15 residues. Germline values: CDR1 MNHEY, CDR2 SMNVEV (reference sequence).

The sequence derives from a man aged 18 to 30 with active or convalescent COVID-19. J is TRBJ2-1 and V is TRBV27; 11 bases are a match to TRBD2. Sequenced input: peripheral blood. CDR3 sequence (DNA): TGTGCCAGCAGTTACCTAGCGGGGGGCCACAATGAGCAGTTCTTC. Translation gives CASSYLAGGHNEQFF.